The 14 T cell receptor beta chains below come from one sample, sequenced in a study of response to subunit inactivated influenza vaccine. TCRdb re-derived calls from the RT-PCR reads in MiXCR, one entry per CDR3 protein. Of about 190,000 distinct CDR3 sequences listed, approximately 14% were seen once; the top ten hold approximately 24%. The starting material was CD8+ T cells sorted from PBMCs, obtained about 5 days after vaccination. These receptors came from a man in his fifties who received an inactivated influenza vaccine.

In its sample, this clonotype was seen a few times. The gene calls are TRBV7-6 and TRBJ2-1; the match to TRBD2 covers 11 bases. V was clipped by 0 bases and J by 4 bases; unmatched bases: 14. The CDR3 is 20 residues long. The V gene's germline CDR1 is SGHVS and CDR2 FNYEAQ. The CDR3 region has the DNA TGTGCCAGCAGCTTAGCGTTCACAGGGGCTAGCGGGAGGTCTTACAATGAGCAGTTCTTC. Amino acids: CASSLAFTGASGRSYNEQFF. Filled out from reference TRBV7-6 and TRBJ2-1, the complete variable domain reads GAGVSQSPRYKVTKRGQDVALRCDPISGHVSLYWYRQALGQGPEFLTYFNYEAQQDKSGLPNDRFSAERPEGSISTLTIQRTEQRDSAMYRCASSLAFTGASGRSYNEQFFGPGTRLTVL.

The gene calls are TRBV5-6 and TRBJ1-2; D is ambiguous. Germline V gives CDR1 SGHDT, CDR2 YYEEEE. V was pared by 3 bases and J by 4 bases, with 13 bases between. CDR3 length: 14 residues. In nucleotides, the CDR3 is TGTGCCAGCAGCTCGGGTGCAGGCCCCTATGGCTACACCTTC. This sequence encodes CASSSGAGPYGYTF.

This clonotype appeared a few times. This sequence joins TRBV6-5 and TRBJ2-5; D unresolved. The germline CDR1 and CDR2 sequences are MNHEY and SVGAGI. The CDR3 loop spans 13 amino acids. Between the trimmed V and J ends, which lost 2 bases and 0 bases, there was a span of 4 bases. The CDR3 DNA follows: TGTGCCAGCAGTTACGGACACCAAGAGACCCAGTACTTC. Translation: CASSYGHQETQYF.

This clonotype was seen at least ten times. V gene TRBV20-1 combines with J gene TRBJ2-1; D gene unclear. The CDR3 consists of 16 residues. CDR1 DFQATT and CDR2 SNEGSKA come from the germline V gene (reference sequence). The V gene lost 0 bases and the J gene lost 0 bases, with 12 bases spanning the gap. The CDR3 sequence: CSARDTEMSSYNEQFF. The DNA for the CDR3 is TGCAGTGCTAGAGATACGGAAATGAGCTCCTACAATGAGCAGTTCTTC.

This clonotype was counted between two and nine times. The V call is TRBV7-9, the J call TRBJ2-1; TRBD1 or TRBD2 may be the D gene (5 bases each). V dropped 5 bases and J dropped 4 bases, with 12 bases sitting between them. Germline-derived CDR1 and CDR2 are SEHNR and FQNEAQ (reference sequence). This CDR3 region has 14 residues. The CDR3 region has the DNA TGTGCCAGCAGCGCCCTGGGGGTTTACAATGAGCAGTTCTTC. It encodes CASSALGVYNEQFF.

The chain uses TRBV28 and TRBJ2-1; D is possibly TRBD1 or TRBD2 (5 bases each). Germline values: CDR1 MDHEN, CDR2 SYDVKM. The length of the CDR3 is 14 residues. V lost 8 bases and J lost 2, with 13 bases in between. The CDR3 sequence: CASQRRGPYNEQFF. The CDR3 DNA is TGTGCCAGCCAGCGACGGGGCCCCTACAATGAGCAGTTCTTC.

This clonotype has more than one count but fewer than ten. This chain connects TRBV20-1 to TRBJ2-3, with 10 bases fitting TRBD2. The CDR3 totals 16 residues. V lost 1 base, J lost 2 bases, and 6 bases stayed unmatched. CDR1 is DFQATT, CDR2 SNEGSKA, per germline (reference sequence). The CDR3 DNA reads as TGCAGTGCTAGAGCCGGACTAGCGGACTACACAGATACGCAGTATTTT. This translates into CSARAGLADYTDTQYF.

The genes are TRBV5-5 and TRBJ2-3; possibly TRBD2 for D (5 bases). The length of the CDR3 is 16 residues. With 6 bases removed from V and 2 bases from J, the gap between germline ends came to 19 bases. Germline V CDR1 and CDR2: SGHKS, YYEKEE (reference sequence). In DNA, the CDR3 is TGTGCCAGCACCGCCTTAGAAGCGGTATTCACAGATACGCAGTATTTT. It yields the protein CASTALEAVFTDTQYF.

This clonotype was found a few times. The chain carries TRBV2 and TRBJ2-3, with 11 positions matching TRBD2. V was pared by 5 bases and J by 2 bases, with 12 bases of the junction left unmatched. This CDR3 contains 18 residues. Looked up from germline, CDR1 is SNHLY and CDR2 is FYNNEI. CDR3 loop: CASSRPRTSGLVTDTQYF. CDR3 DNA sequence: TGTGCCAGCAGTCGACCGAGGACTAGCGGGTTGGTCACAGATACGCAGTATTTT.

This clonotype showed up many times. The rearrangement joins TRBV13 to TRBJ2-2; D unresolved. V lost 5 bases, J lost 7 bases, and 5 bases lay in between. The CDR3 totals 11 residues. Germline V lookup: CDR1 PRHDT, CDR2 FYEKMQ (reference sequence). Here the CDR3 DNA reads TGTGCCAGCAGCGAAATCGGGGAGCTGTTTTTT. Translating gives CASSEIGELFF.

This chain connects TRBV7-9 to TRBJ2-1; D call uncertain. The germline CDR1 and CDR2 sequences are SEHNR and FQNEAQ (reference sequence). CDR3 size: 16 residues. Trimming removed 1 base from V and 8 bases from J, with 18 bases in between. The CDR3 loop reads CASSLGQLPAVYEQFF. CDR3 in DNA: TGTGCCAGCAGCTTAGGTCAGCTCCCGGCGGTCTATGAGCAGTTCTTC.

With respect to this clonotype: A read error may be the cause here, since a much bigger clone is one base away. V and J are TRBV2 and TRBJ2-3, with D uncertain. The CDR3 has 15 residues. CDR1 SNHLY and CDR2 FYNNEI come from the germline V gene. The CDR3 region has the DNA TGTGCCAGCAGTGGAGAAGGCCTCAGCACAGATGCGCAGTATTTT. Translation gives CASSGEGLSTDAQYF.

The chain recombines TRBV20-1 with TRBJ1-6; TRBD1 might be the D (5 bases). The V end was cut by 6 bases, the J end by 7 bases, with 19 bases between. This CDR3 has 15 amino acids. CDR1 is DFQATT, CDR2 SNEGSKA, per germline (reference sequence). The CDR3 protein is CSAQPPGTYNSPLHF. CDR3 nucleotide sequence: TGCAGTGCACAACCCCCCGGGACTTACAATTCACCCCTCCACTTT.

CDR3 protein: CASSLKSPSPGELFF. The CDR3, as DNA: TGTGCCAGCAGTTTGAAATCACCCTCCCCCGGGGAGCTGTTTTTT. The J gene is TRBJ2-2, the V gene TRBV27; no clear D. In germline, CDR1 is MNHEY, CDR2 SMNVEV (reference sequence). The CDR3 consists of 15 residues. Deletions cut 3 bases from V and 6 bases from J, with 14 bases between.